This TCR beta chain is from a study of regulatory T cells in long-lasting Graves disease. Notes on the study in general: Tissue studied was limited to peripheral blood, excluding thyroid tissue.

CDR3 length: 12 residues. In germline, CDR1 is LGHDT, CDR2 YNNKEL (reference sequence). V was cut by 5 bases and J by 7 bases, with 9 bases left in between. This clonotype has a count of ten or more. Its antigen is not known. Arm-PCR of CDR3 regions and iRepertoire HTBI primers were the basis on which TCR beta libraries were built. TCRdb redid the calling of the multiplex PCR reads with MiXCR, one entry per CDR3 protein. Of a few hundred thousand distinct CDR3 sequences listed, 15% to 20% are singletons. Stated time point: newly diagnosed GD, antithyroid drugs for less than 3 months. Extracted PBMC RNA gave rise to the TCR library. As a group, patients came from one endocrinology department in Xi'an, China. This sample also belongs to another study, concerning T cells in Graves' hyperthyroidism and ophthalmopathy. That paper states: The HTBI set primed first-round TCR CDR3 RT-PCR.

The sequenced sample was peripheral blood mononuclear cells (PBMCs), obtained at new diagnosis, from a patient treated with antithyroid drugs. The chain has TRBV3-1 and TRBJ2-1; D gene uncertain. The clonotype comes from a woman in her 30s with Graves disease. CDR3: CASSAVTNEQFF. In DNA form, the CDR3 reads TGTGCCAGCAGCGCCGTCACTAATGAGCAGTTCTTC.